Listed below are T cell receptor beta chains from one sample, sequenced in a study of blood T cell repertoires in COVID-19. Sequencing used immunoSEQ multiplex PCR; TCRdb keeps in-frame clones, though not all of them. The sample lists roughly 250,000 clones; around 82% were seen once. The sample comprised peripheral blood. The receptors shown here come from a human donor with COVID-19, enrolled during active disease. The donor label of this sample is uncertain. Both conserved end residues are part of each CDR3. A D gene is named only where the DNA matches it firmly. Size is stated for part of the rows, as once, few or many counts, or as a class when the clone is expanded.

CDR3 DNA: TGTGCCAGCAGCCAACCTCAAGGGACTAGCGGGGACGAGCAGTACTTC
CDR3 protein: CASSQPQGTSGDEQYF
J gene: TRBJ2-7
V gene: TRBV3-1/TRBV3-2
clone size: -
D gene: TRBD2

CDR3 DNA: TGTGCCAGCAGCTTATACGGGAGGGAGACCCAGTACTTC
CDR3 protein: CASSLYGRETQYF
J gene: TRBJ2-5
V gene: TRBV7-8
clone size: -
D gene: TRBD2

CDR3 DNA: TGTGCCAGCAGCATGGGACAGGGCCTTTATGGCTACACCTTC
CDR3 protein: CASSMGQGLYGYTF
J gene: TRBJ1-2
V gene: TRBV5-4
clone size: -
D gene: TRBD1

CDR3 DNA: TGTGCCAGCAGCCCGCAGGGACAGGGGATACGACCGTACTTC
CDR3 protein: CASSPQGQGIRPYF
J gene: TRBJ2-7
V gene: TRBV7-2
clone size: once
D gene: TRBD1

CDR3 DNA: TGTGCCAGCAGCCGACAGGGGGTAGTGATTGGCTACACCTTC
CDR3 protein: CASSRQGVVIGYTF
J gene: TRBJ1-2
V gene: TRBV5-4
clone size: -
D gene: TRBD1

CDR3 DNA: TGCGCCAGCAGCTTGGGGGACAGAGACACCGGGGAGCTGTTTTTT
CDR3 protein: CASSLGDRDTGELFF
J gene: TRBJ2-2
V gene: TRBV5-1
clone size: -
D gene: TRBD1

CDR3 DNA: TGTGCCAGCAGCTTACCCCGCCGGGCGGGCGAGACCCAGTACTTC
CDR3 protein: CASSLPRRAGETQYF
J gene: TRBJ2-5
V gene: TRBV7-2
clone size: -
D gene: -

CDR3 DNA: TGTGCCAGCAGTTACTCAACCGGAGGGGTCGGCGGCTACACCTTC
CDR3 protein: CASSYSTGGVGGYTF
J gene: TRBJ1-2
V gene: TRBV6-5
clone size: -
D gene: -

CDR3 DNA: TGTGCCAGCAGCTTGGGCCAGGGGGCCTCTGGAAACACCATATATTTT
CDR3 protein: CASSLGQGASGNTIYF
J gene: TRBJ1-3
V gene: TRBV5-6
clone size: -
D gene: TRBD1

CDR3 DNA: TGTGCTAGTCGGGGGGAGGGACAGGGAAACACTGAAGCTTTCTTT
CDR3 protein: CASRGEGQGNTEAFF
J gene: TRBJ1-1
V gene: TRBV12-5
clone size: -
D gene: TRBD1

CDR3 DNA: TGTGCCAGTACAGGACAGGGACAGATCTCTGGAAACACCATATATTTT
CDR3 protein: CASTGQGQISGNTIYF
J gene: TRBJ1-3
V gene: TRBV19
clone size: once
D gene: TRBD1

CDR3 DNA: TGTGCCAGTAGCCCAGGGGCGTACTACGAGCAGTACTTC
CDR3 protein: CASSPGAYYEQYF
J gene: TRBJ2-7
V gene: TRBV19
clone size: -
D gene: -

CDR3 DNA: TGTGCCAGTCCTTACCCGGGACTTTCTCGCCGTGAGCAGTTCTTC
CDR3 protein: CASPYPGLSRREQFF
J gene: TRBJ2-1
V gene: TRBV6-5
clone size: -
D gene: -

CDR3 DNA: TGTGCCAGCAGTTACTCGAAGCGGGAGGGCCTCAATGAGCAGTTCTTC
CDR3 protein: CASSYSKREGLNEQFF
J gene: TRBJ2-1
V gene: TRBV6-2/TRBV6-3
clone size: -
D gene: TRBD2

CDR3 DNA: TGTGCCAGCAGTCCCAGGACTAGCTCCTACGAGCAGTACTTC
CDR3 protein: CASSPRTSSYEQYF
J gene: TRBJ2-7
V gene: TRBV6-2/TRBV6-3
clone size: -
D gene: TRBD2

CDR3 DNA: TGCAGCGCGGACAGTTTCCCTGAAGCTTTCTTT
CDR3 protein: CSADSFPEAFF
J gene: TRBJ1-1
V gene: TRBV29-1
clone size: few
D gene: -

CDR3 DNA: TGTGCCAGCCGGGACAGGGCCATCAATCAGCCCCAGCATTTT
CDR3 protein: CASRDRAINQPQHF
J gene: TRBJ1-5
V gene: TRBV27
clone size: -
D gene: TRBD1

CDR3 DNA: TGTGCCTGGAGTGTAGAGGGCCGATCTGGCTACACCTTC
CDR3 protein: CAWSVEGRSGYTF
J gene: TRBJ1-2
V gene: TRBV30
clone size: few
D gene: -

CDR3 DNA: TGTGCCAGCACCCCAGGGACAGCGTCCTACGAGCAGTACTTC
CDR3 protein: CASTPGTASYEQYF
J gene: TRBJ2-7
V gene: TRBV28
clone size: -
D gene: TRBD1

CDR3 DNA: TGTGCCAGCAGTGAATCCCCTAGCGGGAGGAGCAATGAGCAGTTCTTC
CDR3 protein: CASSESPSGRSNEQFF
J gene: TRBJ2-1
V gene: TRBV25-1
clone size: -
D gene: TRBD2

CDR3 DNA: TGTGCCAGCAGCTTCCGGGGGAGCTCCTACGAGCAGTACTTC
CDR3 protein: CASSFRGSSYEQYF
J gene: TRBJ2-7
V gene: TRBV7-8
clone size: -
D gene: -

CDR3 DNA: TGTGCCAGCACCAAGGGGGACAGGGGAGGCTACACCTTC
CDR3 protein: CASTKGDRGGYTF
J gene: TRBJ1-2
V gene: TRBV6-5
clone size: few
D gene: TRBD1

CDR3 DNA: TGCGCCAGCAGCCCGAATCCGGGACAGGGGACTGGAAACACCATATATTTT
CDR3 protein: CASSPNPGQGTGNTIYF
J gene: TRBJ1-3
V gene: TRBV5-1
clone size: -
D gene: TRBD1

CDR3 DNA: TGTGCCAGCAGTTCGGACAGGTGGGAGCAGTACTTC
CDR3 protein: CASSSDRWEQYF
J gene: TRBJ2-7
V gene: TRBV12-3/TRBV12-4
clone size: -
D gene: TRBD1

CDR3 DNA: TGTGCCAGCAGAAGGACACAGGGGGCCGGCTACACCTTC
CDR3 protein: CASRRTQGAGYTF
J gene: TRBJ1-2
V gene: TRBV6-5
clone size: -
D gene: TRBD1

CDR3 DNA: TGTGCCAGTAGTATGGGGACAGGGCATGCTAACTATGGCTACACCTTC
CDR3 protein: CASSMGTGHANYGYTF
J gene: TRBJ1-2
V gene: TRBV19
clone size: -
D gene: TRBD1

CDR3 DNA: TGCGCCAGCAGCGGCGGACAGGGTAATTCACCCCTCCACTTT
CDR3 protein: CASSGGQGNSPLHF
J gene: TRBJ1-6
V gene: TRBV5-1
clone size: -
D gene: TRBD1

CDR3 DNA: TGTGCCAGCAGCCCCAGAGGTTTGGGCGGGGAGCTGTTTTTT
CDR3 protein: CASSPRGLGGELFF
J gene: TRBJ2-2
V gene: TRBV2
clone size: few
D gene: -

CDR3 DNA: TGTGCCAGCAGCCAAGAATGGGCCTCCTACAATGAGCAGTTCTTC
CDR3 protein: CASSQEWASYNEQFF
J gene: TRBJ2-1
V gene: TRBV4-2
clone size: -
D gene: -

CDR3 DNA: TGTGCCAGCAGCACCCACCCAGGGGGTAGTAACTATGGCTACACCTTC
CDR3 protein: CASSTHPGGSNYGYTF
J gene: TRBJ1-2
V gene: TRBV28
clone size: -
D gene: TRBD1

CDR3 DNA: TGTGCCAGCAGTGGCGAAAGGACAGGGCCAGAAAAACTGTTTTTT
CDR3 protein: CASSGERTGPEKLFF
J gene: TRBJ1-4
V gene: TRBV28
clone size: once
D gene: TRBD1

CDR3 DNA: TGTGCCATCAGTGAACAGGGCTACGAGCAGTACTTC
CDR3 protein: CAISEQGYEQYF
J gene: TRBJ2-7
V gene: TRBV10-3
clone size: -
D gene: -

CDR3 DNA: TGTGCCAGCAGCCTACAGGGGAACACTGAAGCTTTCTTT
CDR3 protein: CASSLQGNTEAFF
J gene: TRBJ1-1
V gene: TRBV12-3/TRBV12-4
clone size: -
D gene: -

CDR3 DNA: TGTGCCAGCAGCCGGGGGGCCACTGAAGCTTTCTTT
CDR3 protein: CASSRGATEAFF
J gene: TRBJ1-1
V gene: TRBV6-5
clone size: -
D gene: -

CDR3 DNA: TGTGCCAGCAGCTTTAGCGGAACTAGCACAGATACGCAGTATTTT
CDR3 protein: CASSFSGTSTDTQYF
J gene: TRBJ2-3
V gene: TRBV11-2
clone size: -
D gene: -

CDR3 DNA: TGTGCCAGCAGCGCGTCCGTATACACTGAAGCTTTCTTT
CDR3 protein: CASSASVYTEAFF
J gene: TRBJ1-1
V gene: TRBV9
clone size: many
D gene: -

CDR3 DNA: TGTGCCAGCAGTTACACGGGGAGCTCCTACAATGAGCAGTTCTTC
CDR3 protein: CASSYTGSSYNEQFF
J gene: TRBJ2-1
V gene: TRBV6-5
clone size: -
D gene: -

CDR3 DNA: TGTGCCAGCTCTCCACCGGGACAGGGGAGGTACGAGCAGTACTTC
CDR3 protein: CASSPPGQGRYEQYF
J gene: TRBJ2-7
V gene: TRBV18
clone size: few
D gene: TRBD1

CDR3 DNA: TGTGCCAGCAGTTTTCTAGCGGAGACGAACACCGGGGAGCTGTTTTTT
CDR3 protein: CASSFLAETNTGELFF
J gene: TRBJ2-2
V gene: TRBV28
clone size: -
D gene: TRBD2

CDR3 DNA: TGTGCCACCAGTATCCACACAGATACGCAGTATTTT
CDR3 protein: CATSIHTDTQYF
J gene: TRBJ2-3
V gene: TRBV24-1
clone size: -
D gene: -

CDR3 DNA: TGTGCCAGCAGTATACCGGGTAGGAGCAATCAGCCCCAGCATTTT
CDR3 protein: CASSIPGRSNQPQHF
J gene: TRBJ1-5
V gene: TRBV28
clone size: -
D gene: -

CDR3 DNA: TGTGCCAGCAACGACAGGGTTAGCAATGAGCAGTTCTTC
CDR3 protein: CASNDRVSNEQFF
J gene: TRBJ2-1
V gene: TRBV5-4
clone size: -
D gene: TRBD1

CDR3 DNA: TGCGCCAGCAGAGGACTAGCGGGAGGGCCTAGGGACAATGAGCAGTTCTTC
CDR3 protein: CASRGLAGGPRDNEQFF
J gene: TRBJ2-1
V gene: TRBV10-2
clone size: few
D gene: TRBD2

CDR3 DNA: TGTGCCAGCAGCGTAGGACTAGCGGGAGGGGCCTACAATGAGCAGTTCTTC
CDR3 protein: CASSVGLAGGAYNEQFF
J gene: TRBJ2-1
V gene: TRBV9
clone size: -
D gene: TRBD2

CDR3 DNA: TGTGCCAGCAGTTCCCACCTACAGGGCGGCAATCAGCCCCAGCATTTT
CDR3 protein: CASSSHLQGGNQPQHF
J gene: TRBJ1-5
V gene: TRBV25-1
clone size: -
D gene: -

CDR3 DNA: TGTGCCAGCAGCCCTGGTGGGGGCTACGCCAACGTCCTGACTTTC
CDR3 protein: CASSPGGGYANVLTF
J gene: TRBJ2-6
V gene: TRBV27
clone size: -
D gene: -

CDR3 DNA: TGCAGCGTCTACAGGGTCACAAGAGAGGCCCAGTACTTC
CDR3 protein: CSVYRVTREAQYF
J gene: TRBJ2-5
V gene: TRBV29-1
clone size: -
D gene: -

CDR3 DNA: TGTGCCAGCAGTTCCCCTGTCGCGGGCGGGAGGGCGTATGAGCAGTTCTTC
CDR3 protein: CASSSPVAGGRAYEQFF
J gene: TRBJ2-1
V gene: TRBV27
clone size: few
D gene: TRBD2

CDR3 DNA: TGTGCCAGCGTCCCCCGGACTAGCGGGAGAGGAGAGACCCAGTACTTC
CDR3 protein: CASVPRTSGRGETQYF
J gene: TRBJ2-5
V gene: TRBV2
clone size: -
D gene: TRBD2

CDR3 DNA: TGTGCCAGCAGCCCCCAGGTATCTAACTATGGCTACACCTTC
CDR3 protein: CASSPQVSNYGYTF
J gene: TRBJ1-2
V gene: TRBV11-2
clone size: -
D gene: -

CDR3 DNA: TGTGCCAGCAGGATAGACAGAATGAACACTGAAGCTTTCTTT
CDR3 protein: CASRIDRMNTEAFF
J gene: TRBJ1-1
V gene: TRBV6-5
clone size: -
D gene: -

CDR3 DNA: TGTGCCAGCAGCTTAGCCCCCTGGGACAGGGGATCGGGGACCCAGTACTTC
CDR3 protein: CASSLAPWDRGSGTQYF
J gene: TRBJ2-5
V gene: TRBV11-2
clone size: few
D gene: TRBD1

CDR3 DNA: TGTGCCAGCAGCTCTTCCTCCTGGGCAGGTGGAAACACCATATATTTT
CDR3 protein: CASSSSSWAGGNTIYF
J gene: TRBJ1-3
V gene: TRBV7-6
clone size: -
D gene: -

CDR3 DNA: TGTGCCAGCAGTTTATTCGCGGGAACTGAAGCTTTCTTT
CDR3 protein: CASSLFAGTEAFF
J gene: TRBJ1-1
V gene: TRBV28
clone size: -
D gene: -

CDR3 DNA: TGTGCCAGTAGTATGAGGGAGTCCGGAAACACCATATATTTT
CDR3 protein: CASSMRESGNTIYF
J gene: TRBJ1-3
V gene: TRBV19
clone size: few
D gene: -

CDR3 DNA: TGTGCCAGCAGCAGAGGGGGCAACGGCAATCAGCCCCAGCATTTT
CDR3 protein: CASSRGGNGNQPQHF
J gene: TRBJ1-5
V gene: TRBV9
clone size: -
D gene: TRBD1

CDR3 DNA: TGTGCCAGCAGCTCTAACGGACTAGGAGGTTCCTACAATGAGCAGTTCTTC
CDR3 protein: CASSSNGLGGSYNEQFF
J gene: TRBJ2-1
V gene: TRBV7-3
clone size: once
D gene: TRBD2

CDR3 DNA: TGCGCCAGCAGCCAAGATCTAGCGGGAGCTGTCGATACGCAGTATTTT
CDR3 protein: CASSQDLAGAVDTQYF
J gene: TRBJ2-3
V gene: TRBV4-3
clone size: -
D gene: TRBD2

CDR3 DNA: TGTGCCAGCAGCGACTTGGGACAGCCTAACACTGAAGCTTTCTTT
CDR3 protein: CASSDLGQPNTEAFF
J gene: TRBJ1-1
V gene: TRBV6-2/TRBV6-3
clone size: -
D gene: TRBD1

CDR3 DNA: TGTGCCAGCAGCCCCCACGGGACTAGCGGAGACACCGGGGAGCTGTTTTTT
CDR3 protein: CASSPHGTSGDTGELFF
J gene: TRBJ2-2
V gene: TRBV9
clone size: -
D gene: TRBD2